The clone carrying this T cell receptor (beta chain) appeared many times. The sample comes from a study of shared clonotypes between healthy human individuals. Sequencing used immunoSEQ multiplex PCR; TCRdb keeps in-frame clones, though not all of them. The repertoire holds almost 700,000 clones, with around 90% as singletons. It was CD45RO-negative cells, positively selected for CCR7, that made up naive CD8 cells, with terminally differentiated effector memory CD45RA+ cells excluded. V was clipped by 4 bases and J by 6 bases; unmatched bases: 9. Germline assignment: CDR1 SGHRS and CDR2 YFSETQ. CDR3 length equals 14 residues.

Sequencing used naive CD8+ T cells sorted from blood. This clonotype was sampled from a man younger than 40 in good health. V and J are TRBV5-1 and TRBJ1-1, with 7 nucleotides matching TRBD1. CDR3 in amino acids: CASSVKGAWAEAFF. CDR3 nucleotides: TGCGCCAGCAGCGTCAAGGGGGCATGGGCTGAAGCTTTCTTT.